These 3 T cell receptor beta chains were sequenced from one sample in a study of T cells in Graves' hyperthyroidism and ophthalmopathy. TCR beta CDR3 regions were amplified from RNA. RT-PCR in the first round (using the HTBI primer set) targeted the TCR CDR3. TCRdb analysed the multiplex PCR reads with MiXCR anew, one entry per CDR3 protein. The table has 95,000 to 110,000 distinct CDR3 sequences, over 45% seen once. The specimen sequenced was blood. The receptors come from a man aged 35-49 years with Graves' hyperthyroidism.

This clonotype has a count of ten or more. The chain employs TRBV2 and TRBJ2-1; D might be TRBD1 (5 bases). The CDR3 has 11 residues. CDR1 and CDR2 (germline): SNHLY, FYNNEI. The V end lost 4 bases, the J end lost 10 bases, and 8 bases lay between the germline ends. The DNA of the CDR3 is TGTGCCAGCAGTGGCAGGGTAGAGCAGTTCTTC. Its translation: CASSGRVEQFF. Combining the CDR3 with reference TRBV2 and TRBJ2-1 gives the whole variable domain EPEVTQTPSHQVTQMGQEVILRCVPISNHLYFYWYRQILGQKVEFLVSFYNNEISEKSEIFDDQFSVERPDGSNFTLKIRSTKLEDSAMYFCASSGRVEQFFGPGTRLTVL.

The chain couples TRBV20-1 to TRBJ2-7, with no clear D. Germline CDR1 and CDR2: DFQATT and SNEGSKA (reference sequence). This CDR3 contains 11 residues. The V end lost 0 bases, the J end lost 6 bases, and 6 bases lay between the germline ends. The chain's CDR3 is CSARDLVEQYF. Here the CDR3 DNA reads TGCAGTGCTAGAGATCTGGTCGAGCAGTACTTC.

The chain joins TRBV15 to TRBJ2-7, with 8 bases that match TRBD1. With V trimmed by 5 bases and J by 4 bases, 10 bases remained unmatched. CDR1 LNHNV and CDR2 YYDKDF come from the germline V gene (reference sequence). This CDR3 is 15 amino acids long. The DNA of the CDR3 is TGTGCCACCAGCCCCTGGACAGGGAGAGCTTACGAGCAGTACTTC. Its translation is CATSPWTGRAYEQYF.